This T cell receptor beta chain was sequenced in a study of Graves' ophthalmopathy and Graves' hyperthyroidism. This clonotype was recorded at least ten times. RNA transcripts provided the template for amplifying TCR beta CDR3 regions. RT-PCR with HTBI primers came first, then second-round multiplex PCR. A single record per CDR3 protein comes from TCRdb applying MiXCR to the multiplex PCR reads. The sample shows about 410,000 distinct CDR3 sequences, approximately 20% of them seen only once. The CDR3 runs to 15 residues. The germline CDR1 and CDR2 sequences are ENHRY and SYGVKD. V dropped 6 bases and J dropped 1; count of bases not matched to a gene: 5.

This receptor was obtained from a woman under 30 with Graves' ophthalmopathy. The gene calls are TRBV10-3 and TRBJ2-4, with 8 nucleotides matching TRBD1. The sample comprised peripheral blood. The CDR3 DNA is TGTGCCATCAGGCAGGGGGCCGGGGCCAAAAACATTCAGTACTTC. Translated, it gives CAIRQGAGAKNIQYF.